A selection of T cell receptor beta chains follows, all from one sample in a study of PD-L1 blockade in urothelial cancer. Sequencing used immunoSEQ multiplex PCR; TCRdb keeps in-frame clones, though not all of them. The sample consists of 30,000 to 40,000 clones, about 80% of them appearing once. Here the sequenced sample was PBMCs, taken around atezolizumab (anti-PD-L1) treatment. The receptors were sampled from an older man with urothelial cancer. CDR3s include the opening cysteine and the closing phenylalanine or tryptophan. D genes are given only for firm matches. The size of a clone is reported for some rows only, either as once, few or many, or as a class for expanded clones.

d_gene | j_gene | v_gene | abundance | CDR3aa | CDR3nt
NA | TRBJ2-2 | TRBV7-9 | NA | CASSLEARTGELFF | TGTGCCAGCAGCTTAGAAGCCCGTACCGGGGAGCTGTTTTTT
TRBD1 | TRBJ2-1 | TRBV6-5 | few | CASSDRGLRFF | TGTGCCAGCAGTGACAGGGGGCTGCGGTTCTTC
TRBD2 | TRBJ2-5 | TRBV7-2 | NA | CASSTGTSGGLAQYF | TGTGCCAGCAGCACCGGGACTAGCGGGGGGTTGGCCCAGTACTTC
TRBD1 | TRBJ1-5 | TRBV2 | NA | CASSTSGTGNQPQHF | TGTGCCAGCAGTACTTCCGGGACAGGGAATCAGCCCCAGCATTTT
TRBD1 | TRBJ1-1 | TRBV5-1 | NA | CASSLAGQGGSTEAFF | TGCGCCAGCAGCTTGGCGGGACAGGGTGGGAGCACTGAAGCTTTCTTT
NA | TRBJ2-7 | TRBV5-1 | NA | CASSLSTGALYEQYF | TGCGCCAGCAGCTTGTCGACAGGAGCCCTCTACGAGCAGTACTTC
TRBD1 | TRBJ1-1 | TRBV5-1 | few | CASKSGDRDPTEAFF | TGCGCCAGCAAATCAGGGGACAGGGACCCCACTGAAGCTTTCTTT
TRBD1 | TRBJ1-4 | TRBV2 | NA | CASRLTGEPNEKLFF | TGTGCCAGCAGACTTACAGGGGAACCTAATGAAAAACTGTTTTTT
NA | TRBJ1-2 | TRBV20-1 | NA | CRGGGGGYTF | TGCCGTGGAGGGGGGGGTGGCTACACCTTC
TRBD1 | TRBJ1-1 | TRBV5-6 | NA | CASSGQGRGRNTEAFF | TGTGCCAGCAGCGGACAGGGCAGGGGGCGGAACACTGAAGCTTTCTTT
NA | TRBJ2-4 | TRBV7-2 | NA | CASSLWLDLAKNIQYF | TGTGCCAGCAGCTTATGGTTAGATCTAGCCAAAAACATTCAGTACTTC
NA | TRBJ2-5 | TRBV28 | few | CASRSPGETQYF | TGTGCCAGCCGCAGCCCAGGGGAGACCCAGTACTTC
NA | TRBJ2-1 | TRBV19 | NA | CASSDRGEAGRNEQFF | TGTGCCAGTAGTGACCGTGGGGAGGCGGGACGGAATGAGCAGTTCTTC
NA | TRBJ2-3 | TRBV7-8 | NA | CASSVTGTDTQYF | TGTGCCAGCAGCGTTACAGGAACAGATACGCAGTATTTT
NA | TRBJ1-1 | TRBV19 | NA | CASTRWATGSTEAFF | TGTGCCAGTACCCGCTGGGCAACCGGATCCACTGAAGCTTTCTTT
TRBD1 | TRBJ1-5 | TRBV7-8 | NA | CASSLAGGPSQPQHF | TGTGCCAGCAGCTTGGCAGGGGGACCCAGTCAGCCCCAGCATTTT
NA | TRBJ2-3 | TRBV7-8 | few | CASSLANTADTQYF | TGTGCCAGCAGCTTAGCCAACACCGCAGATACGCAGTATTTT
TRBD1 | TRBJ1-5 | TRBV9 | NA | CASSVDRGKCQPNGNQPQHF | TGTGCCAGCAGCGTAGACAGGGGGAAATGCCAACCTAATGGCAATCAGCCCCAGCATTTT
TRBD2 | TRBJ2-2 | TRBV4-3 | NA | CASSQEGSGGTGELFF | TGCGCCAGCAGCCAAGAGGGGAGCGGGGGTACCGGGGAGCTGTTTTTT
TRBD2 | TRBJ2-7 | TRBV9 | once | CASSVDPSGSYEQYF | TGTGCCAGCAGCGTAGATCCTAGCGGCTCCTACGAGCAGTACTTC
NA | TRBJ2-7 | TRBV5-4 | NA | CASSQGDNSYEQYF | TGTGCCAGCAGCCAAGGCGACAACTCCTACGAGCAGTACTTC
TRBD1 | TRBJ1-4 | TRBV7-2 | once | CASSPGQAGNEKLFF | TGTGCCAGCAGCCCAGGACAGGCGGGTAATGAAAAACTGTTTTTT
NA | TRBJ1-2 | TRBV30 | NA | CAWTADGPGYTF | TGTGCCTGGACAGCGGATGGGCCCGGCTACACCTTC
TRBD2 | TRBJ2-7 | TRBV7-9 | NA | CASSFSGNRYEQYF | TGTGCCAGCAGCTTCAGCGGGAACCGTTACGAGCAGTACTTC
NA | TRBJ2-7 | TRBV7-9 | NA | CASSLQGGAYEQYF | TGTGCCAGCAGCTTACAGGGTGGAGCCTACGAGCAGTACTTC
NA | TRBJ2-5 | TRBV7-2 | once | CASSSGSGTQYF | TGTGCCAGCAGCTCCGGGTCGGGGACCCAGTACTTC
TRBD1 | TRBJ1-1 | TRBV5-1 | NA | CASSPGQGNTEAFF | TGCGCCAGCAGCCCGGGACAGGGAAACACTGAAGCTTTCTTT
NA | TRBJ2-1 | TRBV5-5 | NA | CASSTVLVNEQFF | TGTGCCAGCAGCACCGTACTCGTCAATGAGCAGTTCTTC